Following are 13 T cell receptor beta chains from one sample sequenced in a study of radiotherapy plus CTLA-4 blockade in lung cancer. The data were produced by immunoSEQ multiplex PCR, yet TCRdb's version contains in-frame clones alone and is incomplete. The data hold about 95,000 clones, with 80% to 90% observed a single time. The starting material was peripheral blood, obtained from a patient treated with radiotherapy plus ipilimumab. The source of these receptors is a human donor with non-small cell lung cancer who had stable disease on radiotherapy plus ipilimumab.

The chain has TRBV19 and TRBJ2-3; D may be TRBD1 (6 bases). Germline V lookup: CDR1 LNHDA, CDR2 SQIVND (reference sequence). The CDR3 length is 16 residues. Trimming stripped 5 bases from V and 3 bases from J, with 18 bases between. The DNA of the CDR3 is TGTGCCAGTAGTGGAAGACAGGAAAAGTCAACAGATACGCAGTATTTT. It is translated as CASSGRQEKSTDTQYF. The full variable domain, completed using reference TRBV19 and TRBJ2-3, is DGGITQSPKYLFRKEGQNVTLSCEQNLNHDAMYWYRQDPGQGLRLIYYSQIVNDFQKGDIAEGYSVSREKKESFPLTVTSAQKNPTAFYLCASSGRQEKSTDTQYFGPGTRLTVL.

This chain uses TRBV27 with TRBJ1-2; 7 positions agree with TRBD1. The CDR3 totals 14 residues. Germline loops: CDR1 MNHEY, CDR2 SMNVEV (reference sequence). The V and J ends lost 4 bases and 8 bases, in that order; junction bases with no gene match: 10. DNA for the CDR3: TGTGCCAGCAGTTCCCACAGGGGCCCGGGAGGCTACACCTTC. Translated, it gives CASSSHRGPGGYTF.

The V and J genes are TRBV6-5 and TRBJ1-2; D unresolved. The CDR3 extends over 15 amino acids. Germline CDR1 MNHEY, CDR2 SVGAGI. V dropped 4 bases and J dropped 4 bases, with 16 bases sitting between them. This CDR3 is CASSSPGRQVYGYTF. The CDR3 DNA reads TGTGCCAGCAGTTCACCAGGAAGACAAGTCTATGGCTACACCTTC.

The chain links TRBV2 to TRBJ1-3; D gene ambiguous. CDR1 is SNHLY, CDR2 FYNNEI, per germline. The V end was cut by 1 base, the J end by 6 bases, with 4 bases between. This CDR3 is built from 12 residues. CDR3 sequence reads: CASSEEVNTIYF. The CDR3 nucleotides are TGTGCCAGCAGTGAAGAGGTAAACACCATATATTTT.

This chain joins TRBV5-1 and TRBJ1-3, with D hard to call. Trimming removed 0 bases from V and 0 bases from J, with 4 bases in between. Germline CDR1 and CDR2: SGHRS and YFSETQ. CDR3 length: 14 residues. CDR3 protein: CASSLAVSGNTIYF. CDR3 nucleotide sequence: TGCGCCAGCAGCTTGGCAGTCTCTGGAAACACCATATATTTT.

The V gene is TRBV15, the J gene TRBJ1-3; D unclear. The CDR3 sequence is 15 residues long. The V gene's germline CDR1 is LNHNV and CDR2 YYDKDF (reference sequence). Trimming stripped 0 bases from V and 0 bases from J, with 6 bases between. CDR3 loop: CATSRDLGSGNTIYF. The DNA of the CDR3 is TGTGCCACCAGCAGAGACCTGGGCTCTGGAAACACCATATATTTT.

J is TRBJ2-2 and V is TRBV5-1; D unclear. V lost 4 bases and J lost 1, with 5 bases in between. The CDR3 is made up of 13 amino acids. CDR1 is SGHRS, CDR2 YFSETQ, per germline. The CDR3 loop reads CASSPGNTGELFF. Written as DNA, the CDR3 is TGCGCCAGCAGCCCTGGGAACACCGGGGAGCTGTTTTTT.

The chain employs TRBV7-2 and TRBJ2-5; 8 bases match TRBD1. Germline CDR1 SGHTA, CDR2 FQGNSA. This CDR3 region has 13 residues. V lost 5 bases and J lost 12; bases outside the gene matches: 11. This chain's CDR3 is CASSQGQGLLEYF. The CDR3, as DNA: TGTGCCAGCAGCCAAGGACAGGGACTGTTGGAGTACTTC.

The CDR3 region has the DNA TGTGCCATCAGTGAAGGACAGGGCCTCTACGAGCAGTACTTC. Protein: CAISEGQGLYEQYF. The rearrangement links TRBV10-3 to TRBJ2-7, with TRBD1 matching over 8 bases. The trim removed 3 bases at V and 3 bases at J, leaving 4 bases unmatched. From germline, CDR1 is ENHRY and CDR2 SYGVKD. The CDR3 totals 14 residues.

The rearrangement links TRBV5-1 to TRBJ2-5; 12 bases are a match to TRBD2. Germline V CDR1 and CDR2: SGHRS, YFSETQ. The CDR3 has 17 residues. The ends lost 1 base at V and 5 bases at J; junction bases unmatched: 9. CDR3 DNA: TGCGCCAGCAGCTTGCCCAAGACTAGCGGGGGATCGGAGACCCAGTACTTC. Protein: CASSLPKTSGGSETQYF.

The rearrangement links TRBV18 to TRBJ2-7; D might be TRBD1 or TRBD2, each matching 5 bases. V was clipped by 3 bases and J by 1 base, with 13 bases between them. Looked up from germline, CDR1 is KGHSH and CDR2 is LQKENI. The CDR3 sequence is 15 residues long. In nucleotides, the CDR3 is TGTGCCAGCTCACCTGTGGGGACCCGATCCTACGAGCAGTACTTC. As protein: CASSPVGTRSYEQYF. The full variable domain, with the rest looked up from reference TRBV18 and TRBJ2-7, is NAGVMQNPRHLVRRRGQEARLRCSPMKGHSHVYWYRQLPEEGLKFMVYLQKENIIDESGMPKERFSAEFPKEGPSILRIQQVVRGDSAAYFCASSPVGTRSYEQYFGPGTRLTVT.

The CDR3 nucleotides read TGTGCCAGCACCGTTAAATTGGGAGGTGGCTACACCTTC. Translating it yields CASTVKLGGGYTF. This chain joins TRBV6-5 and TRBJ1-2; the D is unclear. In germline, CDR1 is MNHEY, CDR2 SVGAGI. V dropped 7 bases and J dropped 7 bases, with 16 bases sitting between them. CDR3 length equals 13 residues.

There are a few counts of this clone. The J gene is TRBJ2-7, the V gene TRBV9; maybe TRBD2 (5 bases). Germline V gene lookup returns CDR1 SGDLS and CDR2 YYNGEE. CDR3 length: 14 amino acids. V was pared by 0 bases and J by 5 bases, with 12 bases between. The CDR3 sequence is CASSVVPGTHEQYF. Here the CDR3 DNA reads TGTGCCAGCAGCGTAGTTCCGGGAACCCACGAGCAGTACTTC.